This TCR beta chain was retrieved from a study of OX40 agonist ivuxolimab in advanced cancers. Study conclusions and caveats: Some of the lowest clonal expansion was seen in partial responders at 0.1-3.0 mg/kg.

A note on this clone: Its antigen is unidentified.

Drawing of blood for sampling happened at baseline, at cycle 4 day 1, and at cycle 7 day 1. This table comes from immunoSEQ multiplex PCR, and its TCRdb copy is limited to in-frame clones, with some not included. The sample includes roughly 62,000 clones, over 80% seen only once; the top ten take 3.5% to 4%. The receptor was derived from an adult with an advanced solid tumor such as melanoma, head and neck, liver or kidney cancer. This specimen consisted of CD4+ or CD8+ T cells sorted from blood, obtained in a trial of the OX40 agonist ivuxolimab.

CDR3: CASSPGLTQETQYF. The CDR3 DNA sequence: TGCGCCAGCAGCCCCGGGCTAACCCAAGAGACCCAGTACTTC. The chain couples TRBV4-1 to TRBJ2-5; D remains ambiguous. The CDR3 runs 14 residues. Germline V gene data show CDR1 as MGHRA and CDR2 as YSYEKL. The V end lost 4 bases, the J end lost 1 base, and 10 bases lay between the germline ends.